A selection of T cell receptor beta chains follows, all from one sample in a study of Ad26.COV2.S vaccination and SARS-CoV-2 variants. Produced via immunoSEQ multiplex PCR; TCRdb's table is partial and in-frame only. The sample includes 380,000 or so clones, about 86% of them seen just once. The specimen comprised peripheral blood, sampled in a trial of Ad26.COV2.S vaccine versus placebo. Source of these receptors: a person between 18 and 65 years old who received the Ad26.COV2.S COVID-19 vaccine or a placebo. Both conserved end residues are part of each CDR3. Fields, in order: CDR3 protein, J gene, V gene.

CDR3: CASSLLGTAGEKLFF; J: TRBJ1-4; V: TRBV7-2
CDR3: CAWSGILPYEQYF; J: TRBJ2-7; V: TRBV30
CDR3: CASSRSGTSEADTQYF; J: TRBJ2-3; V: TRBV5-1
CDR3: CASGLIGKGPGGLRYGYTF; J: TRBJ1-2; V: TRBV12-5
CDR3: CASSVGSGDQPQHF; J: TRBJ1-5; V: TRBV25-1
CDR3: CASSPRWDTQYF; J: TRBJ2-3; V: TRBV7-9
CDR3: CASRLAANYEQYF; J: TRBJ2-7; V: TRBV5-6
CDR3: CASSLGRAGGPPYEQYF; J: TRBJ2-7; V: TRBV5-4
CDR3: CASSTGTGGLFGEKLFF; J: TRBJ1-4; V: TRBV7-9
CDR3: CASIQGATKNIQYF; J: TRBJ2-4; V: TRBV6-9
CDR3: CASSPWSGISGELFF; J: TRBJ2-2; V: TRBV18
CDR3: CACRPYGGGGNYNEQFF; J: TRBJ2-1; V: TRBV30
CDR3: CASNDGDSGANVLTF; J: TRBJ2-6; V: TRBV19
CDR3: CASRGASGSGDYEQYF; J: TRBJ2-7; V: TRBV28